This T cell receptor beta chain came from a study of shared clonotypes between healthy human individuals. Trimming took 1 base from V and 4 from J, leaving 8 bases between them. CDR3 length: 13 residues. Germline V gene sequence: CDR1 MDHEN, CDR2 SYDVKM. Points on this clone: Other DNA variants within this sample encode the same CDR3.

Sequencing was at deep level. Some clones are missing from TCRdb's copy, which holds only in-frame ones; the method was immunoSEQ multiplex PCR. The sample lists approximately 640,000 clones; roughly 88% were seen once. The specimen sequenced was memory CD8+ T cells from PBMCs. Documented subset: CD45RO+ cells pooled with CCR7-negative TemRA cells. The receptor's source is a young man in good health. Some clones in this sample may be carry-over from other donors' samples. The chain has TRBV28 and TRBJ2-7; D gene uncertain. The CDR3 DNA reads TGTGCCAGCAGTTTATCTGACGGTTACGAGCAGTACTTC. Its protein product is CASSLSDGYEQYF.